This T cell receptor (beta chain) appears in the sequencing data of a study of CD8+CD57+ T cells in acquired aplastic anemia. Germline V gene sequence: CDR1 SNHLY, CDR2 FYNNEI. The CDR3 runs 18 residues. V lost 9 bases and J lost 0; bases outside the gene matches: 18. The template for TCR beta VDJ and CDR3 sequence profiling was genomic DNA. TCRdb passed the reads through MiXCR, listing each CDR3 protein once. The sample shows about 75,000 distinct CDR3 sequences, just over 70% of them seen only once. General study findings and limits: It was found that roughly 31 CD8+ CDR3 sequences were shared between patients and controls.

CD8+CD57+ cell expansion, shown by flow cytometry, had occurred in the patients selected for sequencing. This clonotype appeared many times. Its target is not known. This sequence was found in a human donor with aplastic anemia. V is TRBV2 and J is TRBJ1-1; TRBD1 agrees at 8 bases. The specimen was sorted CD4+, CD8+, or CD8+CD57+ T cells (not recorded which) from PBMCs. Here the CDR3 reads CASGGQGTGARMNTEAFF. DNA for the CDR3: TGTGCCAGTGGAGGACAGGGAACGGGTGCCCGCATGAACACTGAAGCTTTCTTT.